A selection of T cell receptor beta chains follows, all from one sample in a study of brain metastases from non-small cell lung cancer. This table comes from immunoSEQ multiplex PCR, and its TCRdb copy is limited to in-frame clones, with some not included. The repertoire holds approximately 5,100 clones, with roughly 85% as singletons. The sequencing sample was made of primary lung tumor tissue. The source is a donor aged 40 or over with non-small cell lung cancer. Each CDR3 is given without its conserved first and last residue.

CDR3 protein	V gene	J gene
SVGGAGVDEQF	TRBV29-1	TRBJ2-1
ASIGNEQF	TRBV28	TRBJ2-1
ASSQFESGQETQY	TRBV3-1/TRBV3-2	TRBJ2-5
ASSIVTASGNTIY	TRBV19	TRBJ1-3
ASSLRKGIYEQY	TRBV27	TRBJ2-7
ASSTRQGAADTQY	TRBV19	TRBJ2-3
ASSDDRVRETQY	TRBV28	TRBJ2-5
ASSRRNEDTEAF	TRBV3-1/TRBV3-2	TRBJ1-1
ASSIDRGLGYT	TRBV27	TRBJ1-2
ASSPPGGGGTNEKLF	TRBV10-1	TRBJ1-4
ASSFGGADTQY	TRBV12-3/TRBV12-4	TRBJ2-3
AISEPRMGGNEKLF	TRBV10-3	TRBJ1-4
SVARPDLGDTQY	TRBV29-1	TRBJ2-3
ASSNGLAEPYEQY	TRBV10-1	TRBJ2-7
ASSMRSGELF	TRBV19	TRBJ2-2
ASSEVGGAAYGYT	TRBV6-1	TRBJ1-2
ASSLKGAYEQY	TRBV7-3	TRBJ2-7
ASSLGTAGDYNEQF	TRBV11-3	TRBJ2-1
ASSPPNLQNEQF	TRBV18	TRBJ2-1
ASSNPGTENQPQH	TRBV2	TRBJ1-5
ASSQGPGEAF	TRBV12-3/TRBV12-4	TRBJ1-1
ASSREGNQPQH	TRBV2	TRBJ1-5
ASSLGDYTNTEAF	TRBV7-9	TRBJ1-1
ASSVEGGNTIY	TRBV9	TRBJ1-3
ASSWGLAGAAGTDTQY	TRBV5-1	TRBJ2-3
ASSEAWTGRQH	TRBV6-1	TRBJ1-5
ASSSTHTGENGYT	TRBV3-1/TRBV3-2	TRBJ1-2
ASSMTLGGGIDTQY	TRBV19	TRBJ2-3
ASSMYRGLTSGANVLT	TRBV7-9	TRBJ2-6
ASSDVSQASN	TRBV6-1	TRBJ2-3
ASSGGREGSSPLH	TRBV27	TRBJ1-6
ASSSRQGSYEQY	TRBV7-2	TRBJ2-7
ASSDGGVEVNEQF	TRBV6-4	TRBJ2-1
ASSLAPVGGEETQY	TRBV7-9	TRBJ2-5
ATEGNYPGELF	TRBV24-1	TRBJ2-2
ATSRDGVRDTQY	TRBV15	TRBJ2-3
ASSFKASGANVLT	TRBV27	TRBJ2-6
ASKTAANYGYT	TRBV19	TRBJ1-2
ASAPSGAYEQY	TRBV27	TRBJ2-7
ASSIEGVYEQY	TRBV19	TRBJ2-7
ASSLSQGVSNEQF	TRBV28	TRBJ2-1
ASSISSGNGYT	TRBV19	TRBJ1-2
ASSIDGDSGNTIY	TRBV19	TRBJ1-3
ASSSWTGMNTEAF	TRBV5-1	TRBJ1-1
ASSYKANYGYT	TRBV6-5	TRBJ1-2
ASSQEGTVNTGELF	TRBV4-2	TRBJ2-2